This is a list of T cell receptor beta chains from one sample in a study of T cells in Graves' hyperthyroidism and ophthalmopathy. Via MiXCR, TCRdb re-called the multiplex PCR reads, giving one row per CDR3 protein. The table shows about 410,000 distinct CDR3 sequences, with approximately 14% occurring only once. The sample consisted of blood. The receptors were sampled from a young man with Graves' ophthalmopathy. The CDR3 runs from the conserved cysteine through the conserved F or W. D genes are given only for firm matches. Size is omitted from some rows. Given values are once, few, many or a class for expanded clones.

abundance: NA
v_gene: TRBV10-2
j_gene: TRBJ2-1
d_gene: NA
CDR3nt: TGCGCCAGCAGTCGTTCGGGAAATGAGCAGTTCTTC
CDR3aa: CASSRSGNEQFF

abundance: many
v_gene: TRBV11-2
j_gene: TRBJ2-1
d_gene: NA
CDR3nt: TGTGCCAGCAGCTTAGACCTCGGACGGAATAACAATGAGCAGTTCTTC
CDR3aa: CASSLDLGRNNNEQFF

abundance: NA
v_gene: TRBV4-2
j_gene: TRBJ2-5
d_gene: NA
CDR3nt: TGTGCCAGCAGCCAAAGACCGGAGGAGACCCAGTACTTC
CDR3aa: CASSQRPEETQYF

abundance: NA
v_gene: TRBV5-4
j_gene: TRBJ2-5
d_gene: TRBD1
CDR3nt: TGTGCCAGCAGCCGGGGACAGCGGGAGACCCAGTACTTC
CDR3aa: CASSRGQRETQYF

abundance: NA
v_gene: TRBV28
j_gene: TRBJ2-1
d_gene: TRBD2
CDR3nt: TGTGCCAGCGCCGGAGCGGGGAGCTCCTACAATGAGCAGTTCTTC
CDR3aa: CASAGAGSSYNEQFF

abundance: few
v_gene: TRBV10-1
j_gene: TRBJ2-5
d_gene: NA
CDR3nt: TGCGCCAGCAGTGTGGCAGGGGAAGAGACCCAGTACTTC
CDR3aa: CASSVAGEETQYF

abundance: few
v_gene: TRBV29-1
j_gene: TRBJ1-2
d_gene: NA
CDR3nt: TGCAGCGTTGAAACAGGGGGCTACACCTTC
CDR3aa: CSVETGGYTF

abundance: many
v_gene: TRBV7-2
j_gene: TRBJ1-1
d_gene: NA
CDR3nt: TGTGCCAGCAGCTTACGGTCGGCCCCTGAAGCTTTCTTT
CDR3aa: CASSLRSAPEAFF

abundance: NA
v_gene: TRBV9
j_gene: TRBJ2-7
d_gene: TRBD2
CDR3nt: TGTGCCAGCAGCGGACTAGCGGGAGGGCCTCCCTCCTACGAGCAGTACTTC
CDR3aa: CASSGLAGGPPSYEQYF

abundance: many
v_gene: TRBV5-1
j_gene: TRBJ1-2
d_gene: NA
CDR3nt: TGCGCCAGCAGCTTGTTGATTTCAGGGACGGTAGCTAACTATGGCTACACCTTC
CDR3aa: CASSLLISGTVANYGYTF

abundance: many
v_gene: TRBV2
j_gene: TRBJ1-2
d_gene: NA
CDR3nt: TGTGCCAGCAGTGAATTAGGGATGGGGGGCTACACCTTC
CDR3aa: CASSELGMGGYTF

abundance: few
v_gene: TRBV24-1
j_gene: TRBJ1-2
d_gene: NA
CDR3nt: TGTGCCACCAGTGCCCCGGGATTGAGGGGCTACACCTTC
CDR3aa: CATSAPGLRGYTF

abundance: NA
v_gene: TRBV28
j_gene: TRBJ2-7
d_gene: NA
CDR3nt: TGTGCCAGCAGTCCCCGACAGGAGTACTCCTACGAGCAGTACTTC
CDR3aa: CASSPRQEYSYEQYF

abundance: many
v_gene: TRBV20-1
j_gene: TRBJ2-7
d_gene: TRBD1
CDR3nt: TGCAGTGCTAGAGTTGGGACAGGCGGCTCATACGAGCAGTACTTC
CDR3aa: CSARVGTGGSYEQYF

abundance: many
v_gene: TRBV6-2/TRBV6-3
j_gene: TRBJ2-7
d_gene: NA
CDR3nt: TGTGCCAGCAGTCCCTGGGCAGGGCAGACCTACGAGCAGTACTTC
CDR3aa: CASSPWAGQTYEQYF

abundance: many
v_gene: TRBV14
j_gene: TRBJ2-3
d_gene: NA
CDR3nt: TGTGCCGGCAGGGGCAGCACAGATACGCAGTATTTT
CDR3aa: CAGRGSTDTQYF

abundance: many
v_gene: TRBV27
j_gene: TRBJ2-1
d_gene: NA
CDR3nt: TGTGCCAGCAGTTTAGGTGCGCTAAATGAGCAGTTCTTC
CDR3aa: CASSLGALNEQFF

abundance: many
v_gene: TRBV4-1
j_gene: TRBJ1-6
d_gene: NA
CDR3nt: TGCGCCAGCAGCCAAGAAGGAGCACATAGCAATTCACCCCTCCACTTT
CDR3aa: CASSQEGAHSNSPLHF

abundance: NA
v_gene: TRBV6-1
j_gene: TRBJ2-3
d_gene: NA
CDR3nt: TGTGGGGCTGCTGGGGGGAAGACAGATACGCAGTATTTT
CDR3aa: CGAAGGKTDTQYF

abundance: NA
v_gene: TRBV4-2
j_gene: TRBJ2-5
d_gene: TRBD2
CDR3nt: TGTGCCAGCAGCCAAGACAGAGTGGGAGGGCCCCAAGAGACCCAGTACTTC
CDR3aa: CASSQDRVGGPQETQYF

abundance: few
v_gene: TRBV7-7
j_gene: TRBJ2-5
d_gene: NA
CDR3nt: TGTGCTAGCAGCCGGACAGTCGGGCCAGAGACCCAGTACTTC
CDR3aa: CASSRTVGPETQYF

abundance: many
v_gene: TRBV15
j_gene: TRBJ2-2
d_gene: TRBD2
CDR3nt: TGTGCCACCAGGTCCGGGACTAGCAACACCGGGGAGCTGTTTTTT
CDR3aa: CATRSGTSNTGELFF

abundance: many
v_gene: TRBV10-2
j_gene: TRBJ1-2
d_gene: NA
CDR3nt: TGCGCCAGCAGTGGTGGTCGGGACTATGGCTACACCTTC
CDR3aa: CASSGGRDYGYTF

abundance: many
v_gene: TRBV5-1
j_gene: TRBJ1-6
d_gene: NA
CDR3nt: TGCGCCAGCAGCTTGCAGGGACCACCCAATATGAATTCACCCCTCCACTTT
CDR3aa: CASSLQGPPNMNSPLHF

abundance: many
v_gene: TRBV20-1
j_gene: TRBJ1-1
d_gene: NA
CDR3nt: TGCGGGCTTATGCGGGGTAACACTGAAGCTTTCTTT
CDR3aa: CGLMRGNTEAFF

abundance: many
v_gene: TRBV5-1
j_gene: TRBJ2-7
d_gene: TRBD2
CDR3nt: TGCGCCAGCGCCCTCCGTAGCGGGGGGCCTTACGAGCAGTACTTC
CDR3aa: CASALRSGGPYEQYF

abundance: NA
v_gene: TRBV7-9
j_gene: TRBJ2-7
d_gene: NA
CDR3nt: TGTGCCAGCAGTTTCGACAGGCAAGTGGGAGAGCAGTACTTC
CDR3aa: CASSFDRQVGEQYF

abundance: few
v_gene: TRBV4-1
j_gene: TRBJ2-7
d_gene: TRBD2
CDR3nt: TGCGCCAGCAGCCGCCAAGGGACTAGCGGGGGGGGGCAGTACTTC
CDR3aa: CASSRQGTSGGGQYF

abundance: few
v_gene: TRBV7-9
j_gene: TRBJ1-3
d_gene: NA
CDR3nt: TGTGCCAGCAGCTCCGCAGGGATGGACACCATATATTTT
CDR3aa: CASSSAGMDTIYF

abundance: few
v_gene: TRBV29-1
j_gene: TRBJ2-6
d_gene: NA
CDR3nt: TGCAGCGTTGAAGGGGACGTGGGGGCCTCTGGGGCCAACGTCCTGACTTTC
CDR3aa: CSVEGDVGASGANVLTF

abundance: NA
v_gene: TRBV4-1
j_gene: TRBJ2-5
d_gene: TRBD2
CDR3nt: TGCGCCAGCAGCCAGGGACTAGTGCGGGAGACCCAGTACTTC
CDR3aa: CASSQGLVRETQYF

abundance: many
v_gene: TRBV5-1
j_gene: TRBJ2-7
d_gene: NA
CDR3nt: TGCGCCAGCAGCTTGGATGAACACCACTACGAGCAGTACTTC
CDR3aa: CASSLDEHHYEQYF

abundance: many
v_gene: TRBV24-1
j_gene: TRBJ1-1
d_gene: NA
CDR3nt: TGTGCCACCAGGTTCGGCCTGAACACTGAAGCTTTCTTT
CDR3aa: CATRFGLNTEAFF

abundance: NA
v_gene: TRBV5-1
j_gene: TRBJ2-3
d_gene: TRBD2
CDR3nt: TGCGCCAGCAGCTTGGTACCTCAAGCGGGAGGCCTCACAGATACGCAGTATTTT
CDR3aa: CASSLVPQAGGLTDTQYF

abundance: many
v_gene: TRBV6-1
j_gene: TRBJ1-2
d_gene: NA
CDR3nt: TGTGCCAGCAGGGTAACAGGGAACTATGGCTACACCTTC
CDR3aa: CASRVTGNYGYTF

abundance: few
v_gene: TRBV19
j_gene: TRBJ2-1
d_gene: NA
CDR3nt: TGTGCCAGTAGTCGCTCTAGCGAGATCAATGAGCAGTTCTTC
CDR3aa: CASSRSSEINEQFF

abundance: NA
v_gene: TRBV5-1
j_gene: TRBJ2-2
d_gene: NA
CDR3nt: TGCGCCAGCAGCTTTAGGGGGACGGAGAACACCGGGGAGCTGTTTTTT
CDR3aa: CASSFRGTENTGELFF